A selection of T cell receptor beta chains follows, all from one sample in a study of Graves' ophthalmopathy and Graves' hyperthyroidism. TCRdb reprocessed the multiplex PCR reads with MiXCR, giving one entry per CDR3 protein. This sample has over a million distinct CDR3 sequences, with 36% found just once. The sequenced material came from peripheral blood or thyroid tissue (not recorded which). The receptors come from an adult man with Graves' hyperthyroidism. Each CDR3 is given with its conserved first and last residue. D genes are given only for firm matches. Clone size is not always given. Where it is, it says once, few, many or a class for expanded clones.

v_call: TRBV19
clone_size: -
d_call: -
j_call: TRBJ1-1
cdr3_nt: TGTGCCAGCAGCCAAGAGTGGCCGGGACCAGGCACTGAAGCTTTCTTT
cdr3_aa: CASSQEWPGPGTEAFF

v_call: TRBV7-2
clone_size: few
d_call: TRBD1
j_call: TRBJ1-2
cdr3_nt: TGTGCCAGCAGCCAAACGGGACAGGACTATGGCTACACCTTC
cdr3_aa: CASSQTGQDYGYTF

v_call: TRBV30
clone_size: -
d_call: TRBD1
j_call: TRBJ1-5
cdr3_nt: TGTGCCTGGAGTGCCGATACAGACAGGGGGTATCATTTT
cdr3_aa: CAWSADTDRGYHF

v_call: TRBV9
clone_size: -
d_call: TRBD2
j_call: TRBJ2-2
cdr3_nt: TGTGCCAGCAGCGTGGCTAGCGGCACCGGGGAGCTGTTTTTT
cdr3_aa: CASSVASGTGELFF

v_call: TRBV12-3/TRBV12-4
clone_size: many
d_call: -
j_call: TRBJ1-6
cdr3_nt: TGTGCCAGCAGTTTAACCACAGGGACGAATTCACCCCTCCACTTT
cdr3_aa: CASSLTTGTNSPLHF

v_call: TRBV5-8
clone_size: many
d_call: TRBD2
j_call: TRBJ2-5
cdr3_nt: TGTGCCAGCAGCCCGAGACTAGCGGAAGAGACCCAGTACTTC
cdr3_aa: CASSPRLAEETQYF

v_call: TRBV12-3/TRBV12-4
clone_size: -
d_call: -
j_call: TRBJ1-2
cdr3_nt: TGTGCCAGCAGCCTGACAGGACTGGGGTACTATGGCTACACCTTC
cdr3_aa: CASSLTGLGYYGYTF

v_call: TRBV2
clone_size: -
d_call: TRBD2
j_call: TRBJ2-5
cdr3_nt: TGTGCCAGCAGTTTTTTTGTCAGCGGGGATGAGACCCAGTACTTC
cdr3_aa: CASSFFVSGDETQYF

v_call: TRBV29-1
clone_size: many
d_call: -
j_call: TRBJ2-5
cdr3_nt: TGCAGCGTTGAAGATCTCCTGGAAGAGACCCAGTACTTC
cdr3_aa: CSVEDLLEETQYF

v_call: TRBV20-1
clone_size: many
d_call: -
j_call: TRBJ2-7
cdr3_nt: TGCAGTGGAGCGGACCACTCCTACGAGCAGTACTTC
cdr3_aa: CSGADHSYEQYF

v_call: TRBV5-1
clone_size: few
d_call: TRBD1
j_call: TRBJ2-7
cdr3_nt: TGCGCCAGCAGCGGGACAGGGGGCGTCTCCTACGAGCAGTACTTC
cdr3_aa: CASSGTGGVSYEQYF

v_call: TRBV7-2
clone_size: -
d_call: -
j_call: TRBJ1-3
cdr3_nt: TGTGCCAGCTCACCTCCGGGGCAAACTTCTGGAAACACCATATATTTT
cdr3_aa: CASSPPGQTSGNTIYF

v_call: TRBV28
clone_size: few
d_call: -
j_call: TRBJ2-7
cdr3_nt: TGTGCCAGCTCCCCCCTCGCAACGCCCACCTACGAGCAGTACTTC
cdr3_aa: CASSPLATPTYEQYF

v_call: TRBV10-3
clone_size: many
d_call: -
j_call: TRBJ1-5
cdr3_nt: TGTGCCATCAGTGAGCGAGGGGGGAGCAATCAGCCCCAGCATTTT
cdr3_aa: CAISERGGSNQPQHF

v_call: TRBV13
clone_size: many
d_call: -
j_call: TRBJ1-1
cdr3_nt: TGTGCCAGCAGCCCCCAGGGACCCGAAGCTTTCTTT
cdr3_aa: CASSPQGPEAFF

v_call: TRBV7-9
clone_size: -
d_call: -
j_call: TRBJ1-2
cdr3_nt: TGTGCCAGCAGCTCCCAGGCAGCCGTCTATAGCTACACCTTC
cdr3_aa: CASSSQAAVYSYTF

v_call: TRBV9
clone_size: once
d_call: -
j_call: TRBJ2-7
cdr3_nt: TGTGCCGGCAGCGTAGGGACGGGATCCGGCTACGAGCAGTACTTC
cdr3_aa: CAGSVGTGSGYEQYF

v_call: TRBV29-1
clone_size: -
d_call: TRBD1
j_call: TRBJ1-1
cdr3_nt: TGCAGCGTTTTACCGACCGGGACAGGGAACATGAACACTGAAGCTTTCTTT
cdr3_aa: CSVLPTGTGNMNTEAFF

v_call: TRBV7-9
clone_size: many
d_call: -
j_call: TRBJ2-7
cdr3_nt: TGTGCCAGCAGCTTAACGACTAGGGACGAGCAGTACTTC
cdr3_aa: CASSLTTRDEQYF

v_call: TRBV10-3
clone_size: -
d_call: TRBD1
j_call: TRBJ1-4
cdr3_nt: TGTGCCATCAGGCCCGGGACAGGGGGAAAACTGTTTTTT
cdr3_aa: CAIRPGTGGKLFF

v_call: TRBV9
clone_size: few
d_call: TRBD2
j_call: TRBJ2-5
cdr3_nt: TGTGCCAGCAGCGGGACTAGCGGGAGAGAGGAGACCCAGTACTTC
cdr3_aa: CASSGTSGREETQYF

v_call: TRBV10-3
clone_size: once
d_call: -
j_call: TRBJ1-5
cdr3_nt: TGTGCCATCAGTGAGGGGGAGATAGGTAATCAGCCCCAGCATTTT
cdr3_aa: CAISEGEIGNQPQHF

v_call: TRBV12-3/TRBV12-4
clone_size: -
d_call: -
j_call: TRBJ1-1
cdr3_nt: TGTGCCAGCAGTCGAAGTCTACGGCCCACTGAAGCTTTCTTT
cdr3_aa: CASSRSLRPTEAFF

v_call: TRBV15
clone_size: many
d_call: -
j_call: TRBJ1-6
cdr3_nt: TGTGCCACCAGCAGAGATGTATACAGGGAGCACTCACCCCTCCACTTT
cdr3_aa: CATSRDVYREHSPLHF

v_call: TRBV5-1
clone_size: many
d_call: -
j_call: TRBJ1-1
cdr3_nt: TGCGCCAGCAGCTTTTTTAGTCGAGGCACTGAAGCTTTCTTT
cdr3_aa: CASSFFSRGTEAFF

v_call: TRBV7-9
clone_size: few
d_call: -
j_call: TRBJ2-6
cdr3_nt: TGTGCCAGCAGCTCGGGCAGGGGACTTACTGGGGCCAACGTCCTGACTTTC
cdr3_aa: CASSSGRGLTGANVLTF

v_call: TRBV19
clone_size: few
d_call: TRBD2
j_call: TRBJ2-7
cdr3_nt: TGTGCCAGTAGGAGGGCTGGACTAGGCTCCTACGAGCAGTACTTC
cdr3_aa: CASRRAGLGSYEQYF

v_call: TRBV12-3/TRBV12-4
clone_size: -
d_call: -
j_call: TRBJ1-1
cdr3_nt: TGTGCCAGCAGTCCCGGACCGGCAGGTGAAGCTTTCTTT
cdr3_aa: CASSPGPAGEAFF

v_call: TRBV2
clone_size: -
d_call: -
j_call: TRBJ2-2
cdr3_nt: TGTGCCAGCAGTGCGGGAGCCTTCCCCGGGGAGCTGTTTTTT
cdr3_aa: CASSAGAFPGELFF

v_call: TRBV19
clone_size: -
d_call: TRBD1
j_call: TRBJ2-2
cdr3_nt: TGTGCCAGTAGTTCCGGGACAGCTTTCACCGGGGAGCTGTTTTTT
cdr3_aa: CASSSGTAFTGELFF

v_call: TRBV6-6
clone_size: many
d_call: -
j_call: TRBJ1-6
cdr3_nt: TGTGCCAGCAGGTCCCCTCAGGGTGGGAATTCACCCCTCCACTTT
cdr3_aa: CASRSPQGGNSPLHF

v_call: TRBV7-6
clone_size: -
d_call: TRBD2
j_call: TRBJ2-5
cdr3_nt: TGTGCCAGCAGCCCCTGGACTAGCGGGATGAGGACCCAGTACTTC
cdr3_aa: CASSPWTSGMRTQYF

v_call: TRBV20-1
clone_size: -
d_call: -
j_call: TRBJ2-7
cdr3_nt: TGCAGTGTCACAGTTGCGGAGGGGGGTCGATTTTCCTACGAGCAGTACTTC
cdr3_aa: CSVTVAEGGRFSYEQYF

v_call: TRBV27
clone_size: -
d_call: -
j_call: TRBJ2-2
cdr3_nt: TGTGCCAGCAGTCCCACCCGTCTAAGCCGGGGGGAGCTGTTTTTT
cdr3_aa: CASSPTRLSRGELFF

v_call: TRBV25-1
clone_size: many
d_call: -
j_call: TRBJ1-2
cdr3_nt: TGTGCCAGCAGTAAGCCGGGAGCCGGGCACTATGGCTACACCTTC
cdr3_aa: CASSKPGAGHYGYTF

v_call: TRBV20-1
clone_size: -
d_call: -
j_call: TRBJ1-3
cdr3_nt: TGCAGTGCTAGGGGGGGCGCAGGAAACACCATATATTTT
cdr3_aa: CSARGGAGNTIYF

v_call: TRBV7-2
clone_size: -
d_call: -
j_call: TRBJ2-5
cdr3_nt: TGTGCCACCAGCCCCGTCGGGCGGGTAGGAGAGACCCAGTACTTC
cdr3_aa: CATSPVGRVGETQYF

v_call: TRBV4-3
clone_size: -
d_call: -
j_call: TRBJ2-7
cdr3_nt: TGCGCCAGCAGCCACGACAGGAACTCCTACGAGCAGTACTTC
cdr3_aa: CASSHDRNSYEQYF

v_call: TRBV7-3
clone_size: -
d_call: -
j_call: TRBJ2-2
cdr3_nt: TGTGCCGGCAGCTTAGAAGGGAGCTCGGGGGAGCTGTTTTTT
cdr3_aa: CAGSLEGSSGELFF

v_call: TRBV7-7
clone_size: many
d_call: -
j_call: TRBJ2-5
cdr3_nt: TGTGCCAGCAGCTTAAGTCTAGCCCCGGGTGGAGAGACCCAGTACTTC
cdr3_aa: CASSLSLAPGGETQYF

v_call: TRBV19
clone_size: -
d_call: -
j_call: TRBJ2-3
cdr3_nt: TGTGCCAGTAGTGGTGTGGCGGCCATGGGGAATACGCAGTATTTT
cdr3_aa: CASSGVAAMGNTQYF

v_call: TRBV11-2
clone_size: once
d_call: -
j_call: TRBJ1-5
cdr3_nt: TGTGCCAGCAGCTTTGGGGGACTCGGTAGCAATCAGCCCCAGCATTTT
cdr3_aa: CASSFGGLGSNQPQHF

v_call: TRBV6-5
clone_size: few
d_call: -
j_call: TRBJ2-7
cdr3_nt: TGTGCCAGCAGGTCCGGGCCATCGTCAGGGCAGTACTTC
cdr3_aa: CASRSGPSSGQYF

v_call: TRBV30
clone_size: -
d_call: -
j_call: TRBJ1-1
cdr3_nt: TGTGCCTGGATAGGGAGAACTGAAGCTTTCTTT
cdr3_aa: CAWIGRTEAFF

v_call: TRBV4-2
clone_size: -
d_call: -
j_call: TRBJ1-5
cdr3_nt: TGTGCCAGCAGCCAAGAAGGGTATCAGCCCCAGCATTTT
cdr3_aa: CASSQEGYQPQHF

v_call: TRBV6-6
clone_size: -
d_call: -
j_call: TRBJ1-4
cdr3_nt: TGTGCCAGCAGAATCGACAGTTGGGAAAAACTGTTTTTT
cdr3_aa: CASRIDSWEKLFF

v_call: TRBV7-2
clone_size: once
d_call: TRBD1
j_call: TRBJ1-5
cdr3_nt: TGTGCCAGCAGCTTAGCGGGACGGGACAGGAGCTGGGAGACCCAGCATTTT
cdr3_aa: CASSLAGRDRSWETQHF

v_call: TRBV11-2
clone_size: -
d_call: -
j_call: TRBJ2-5
cdr3_nt: TGTGCCAGCAGCGATCCAGGGATTGGGACCCAGTACTTC
cdr3_aa: CASSDPGIGTQYF

v_call: TRBV7-8
clone_size: -
d_call: TRBD1
j_call: TRBJ2-5
cdr3_nt: TGTGCCAGCAGCCCCCCCCTGGGGACAGGTTTCCAAGAGACCCAGTACTTC
cdr3_aa: CASSPPLGTGFQETQYF

v_call: TRBV3-1
clone_size: few
d_call: -
j_call: TRBJ2-7
cdr3_nt: TGTGCCAGCGGACCGGACAGCGCCTACGAGCAGTACTTC
cdr3_aa: CASGPDSAYEQYF

v_call: TRBV4-2
clone_size: -
d_call: -
j_call: TRBJ2-7
cdr3_nt: TGTGCCAGCAGCCAAGTGAACGGGCGGAGTCGGGCCTACGAGCAGTACTTC
cdr3_aa: CASSQVNGRSRAYEQYF

v_call: TRBV7-2
clone_size: -
d_call: -
j_call: TRBJ2-2
cdr3_nt: TGTGCCAGCGTTGCGACAGGAGGCACCGGGGAGCTGTTTTTT
cdr3_aa: CASVATGGTGELFF

v_call: TRBV29-1
clone_size: many
d_call: TRBD1
j_call: TRBJ1-1
cdr3_nt: TGCAGCGCCTCCGGGACAGATAACACTGAAGCTTTCTTT
cdr3_aa: CSASGTDNTEAFF